The next 21 T cell receptor beta chains were all read from a single sample in a study of cytomegalovirus exposure and HLA in healthy donors. Both 60 Vbeta primers and 13 Jbeta primers went into the PCR. Repertoires were generated with immunoSEQ multiplex PCR, while TCRdb's copy carries only in-frame clones and drops some. The repertoire holds about 180,000 clones, with roughly 81% as singletons. The sequencing input was PBMCs. The source is a woman in her late teens or twenties in good health and CMV-seropositive.

V and J are TRBV6-1 and TRBJ1-5, with D possibly matching TRBD1 (5 bases). Trimming pared 0 bases from V and 2 bases from J, leaving 11 bases between. This CDR3 is 16 amino acids long. Germline V gene data show CDR1 as MNHNS and CDR2 as SASEGT. The CDR3 here is CASSEAVWGGNQPQHF. Here the CDR3 DNA reads TGTGCCAGCAGTGAAGCGGTCTGGGGGGGCAATCAGCCCCAGCATTTT.

The rearrangement uses TRBV28 and TRBJ1-6, with D possibly TRBD1 on 6 matching bases. The germline V and J ends were trimmed by 7 bases and 10 bases, with 20 bases remaining between them. The CDR3 contains 15 residues. Germline-derived CDR1 and CDR2 are MDHEN and SYDVKM. For the CDR3, the DNA is TGTGCCAGCACGTTATACAGGGACGGATCCTCACCCCTCCACTTT. Its translation is CASTLYRDGSSPLHF.

The chain recombines TRBV5-5 with TRBJ2-1, with 9 bases identical to TRBD1. V gave up 4 bases and J gave up 3 bases; unmatched junction bases: 5. The CDR3 extends over 15 amino acids. CDR1 SGHKS and CDR2 YYEKEE come from the germline V gene (reference sequence). CDR3: CASSPGQGIYNEQFF. Written as DNA, the CDR3 is TGTGCCAGCAGCCCGGGACAGGGAATCTACAATGAGCAGTTCTTC.

The J gene is TRBJ1-4, the V gene TRBV1; the table calls TRBD1, which could not be checked here. TRBV1 corresponds to a pseudogene. The CDR3 is 16 residues long. The CDR3 loop is CTSSQDRDITNEKLFF. The CDR3, as DNA: TGCACCAGCAGCCAAGACCGGGACATAACTAATGAAAAACTGTTTTTT.

This chain links TRBV10-3 with TRBJ2-1, with 8 bases fitting TRBD2. Germline V gives CDR1 ENHRY, CDR2 SYGVKD. CDR3 length equals 14 residues. J gave up 12 bases and V 8 bases, and 15 bases lay outside the gene matches. CDR3 in DNA: TGTGCCATCTCGGACGGGGGGGCTTGGGAGAGGCAGTTCTTC. It translates to CAISDGGAWERQFF.

The V gene is TRBV19, the J gene TRBJ1-5, with TRBD1 as a possible D gene (5 bases). V lost 0 bases, J lost 4 bases, and 10 bases lay in between. This CDR3 spans 15 amino acids. The germline V gene has CDR1 LNHDA and CDR2 SQIVND (reference sequence). The CDR3 loop is CASSIEQELNQPQHF. CDR3 nucleotides: TGTGCCAGTAGTATAGAACAGGAGTTGAATCAGCCCCAGCATTTT.

The rearrangement uses TRBV7-6 and TRBJ2-1; 9 positions match TRBD2. Germline V gene lookup returns CDR1 SGHVS and CDR2 FNYEAQ. The CDR3 is made up of 14 amino acids. V lost 1 base, J lost 8 bases, and 3 bases stayed unmatched. This chain's CDR3 is CASSLVRGGHEQFF. The CDR3 nucleotides are TGTGCCAGCAGCTTAGTGCGGGGGGGCCATGAGCAGTTCTTC.

The V gene is TRBV28, the J gene TRBJ1-4, with D tentatively TRBD1 (5 bases). V was pared by 4 bases and J by 8 bases, with 17 bases between. The germline CDR1 and CDR2 sequences are MDHEN and SYDVKM. The CDR3 length is 15 residues. The CDR3 reads CASSSSHRPKEKLFF. The DNA for the CDR3 is TGTGCCAGCAGTTCATCACACAGGCCGAAGGAAAAACTGTTTTTT.

This clone was detected only a few times. This sequence joins TRBV6-5 and TRBJ2-5, with D hard to call. The CDR3 runs to 13 residues. V lost 6 bases and J 4 bases, leaving 12 bases between the germline ends. CDR1 is MNHEY and CDR2 is SVGAGI in the germline V gene. DNA of the CDR3: TGTGCCAGCAGCCGGCGGCCTATAGAGACCCAGTACTTC. Protein sequence: CASSRRPIETQYF.

The chain uses TRBV7-2 and TRBJ1-1; D is unresolved. CDR1 SGHTA and CDR2 FQGNSA come from the germline V gene. The CDR3 covers 14 residues. Trimming stripped 5 bases from V and 2 bases from J, with 12 bases between. The CDR3: CASSPEVGNTEAFF. CDR3 coding DNA: TGTGCCAGCAGCCCGGAGGTGGGTAACACTGAAGCTTTCTTT.

The chain has TRBV19 and TRBJ2-5, with TRBD2 as a possible D gene (6 bases). From germline, CDR1 is LNHDA and CDR2 SQIVND (reference sequence). The germline V and J ends were trimmed by 3 bases and 4 bases, with 15 bases remaining between them. The CDR3 runs to 15 residues. Here the CDR3 DNA reads TGTGCCAGTAGTATCCCGCGCGCCGGGGGAGAGACCCAGTACTTC. Its translation: CASSIPRAGGETQYF. Variable domain in full (rest from reference TRBV19 and TRBJ2-5): DGGITQSPKYLFRKEGQNVTLSCEQNLNHDAMYWYRQDPGQGLRLIYYSQIVNDFQKGDIAEGYSVSREKKESFPLTVTSAQKNPTAFYLCASSIPRAGGETQYFGPGTRLLVL.

The CDR3 bases are TGCAGCGTTGAGAGGCCGGGAAGGGGGAGCACTGAAGCTTTCTTT. It yields the protein CSVERPGRGSTEAFF. The V call is TRBV29-1, the J call TRBJ1-1, with a weak D call TRBD1 (6 bases). CDR3 size: 15 residues. Germline CDR1 is SQVTM and CDR2 is ANQGSEA. Trimming removed 3 bases from V and 4 bases from J, with 18 bases in between.

This chain joins TRBV19 and TRBJ2-3, with unresolved D. The CDR3 has 12 amino acids. Per the germline V gene, CDR1 is LNHDA and CDR2 is SQIVND (reference sequence). V lost 6 bases and J 2 bases, leaving 6 bases between the germline ends. The CDR3 coding sequence is TGTGCCAGTAGCGGAGACACAGATACGCAGTATTTT. It encodes CASSGDTDTQYF.

The chain combines TRBV19 with TRBJ1-1, with 7 bases lining up with TRBD1. V trimming: 4 bases; J trimming: 0 bases; junction bases outside the gene matches: 2. The germline CDR1 and CDR2 sequences are LNHDA and SQIVND (reference sequence). There are 14 residues in the CDR3. CDR3 in amino acids: CASSKGQMNTEAFF. The CDR3 coding sequence is TGTGCCAGTAGTAAGGGACAGATGAACACTGAAGCTTTCTTT.

This clone is a singleton in its sample. The J gene is TRBJ1-4, the V gene TRBV6-5, with 9 positions matching TRBD1. Per germline, CDR1 MNHEY and CDR2 SVGAGI. The CDR3 is made up of 14 amino acids. Unmatched junction bases numbered 4, after V lost 5 bases and J lost 6 bases. CDR3 sequence (DNA): TGTGCCAGCAGTGTGACAGGGGGGTATGAAAAACTGTTTTTT. It codes for CASSVTGGYEKLFF.

The CDR3 is CASSHWGDGTREQYF. As DNA, the CDR3 is TGTGCCAGCAGCCATTGGGGGGACGGGACGCGGGAGCAGTACTTC. This chain connects TRBV6-1 to TRBJ2-7; possible D gene TRBD2, 6 bases. Per germline, CDR1 MNHNS and CDR2 SASEGT. The V end lost 6 bases, the J end lost 7 bases, and 22 bases lay between the germline ends. The CDR3 is made up of 15 amino acids.

The chain joins TRBV11-2 to TRBJ2-5, with 11 positions matching TRBD2. Germline CDR1 and CDR2: SGHAT and FQNNGV. V was pared by 4 bases and J by 5 bases, with 15 bases of the junction left unmatched. This CDR3 contains 18 residues. The CDR3 DNA follows: TGTGCCAGCAGCTCCGAACCCAGACTAGCGGGGTTGGCGGAGACCCAGTACTTC. The encoded protein is CASSSEPRLAGLAETQYF.

The rearrangement joins TRBV4-3 to TRBJ2-7; 8 nucleotides line up with TRBD2. Germline CDR1 is LGHNA and CDR2 is YSLEER. The CDR3 has 15 amino acids. Trimming took 0 bases from V and 4 from J; bases not matched to a gene: 5. The CDR3 reads CASSQEAGEHYEQYF. CDR3 nucleotide sequence: TGCGCCAGCAGCCAAGAAGCGGGGGAGCATTACGAGCAGTACTTC.

The chain is built from TRBV9 and TRBJ2-5, with 9 nucleotides matching TRBD2. The V gene's germline CDR1 is SGDLS and CDR2 YYNGEE. V lost 4 bases to trimming and J lost 1 base; unmatched junction nucleotides: 5. The CDR3 has 15 residues. The CDR3 nucleotides are TGTGCCAGCAGCCCGAGCGGGGGGCTCCAAGAGACCCAGTACTTC. It translates to CASSPSGGLQETQYF.

There are a few counts of this clone. The rearrangement joins TRBV7-8 to TRBJ1-6; unclear D gene. The V end was cut by 3 bases, the J end by 6 bases, with 18 bases between. The CDR3 spans 17 residues. Germline loops: CDR1 SGHVS, CDR2 FQNEAQ. CDR3 in DNA: TGTGCCAGCAGCTTCGAGAGGCAGCGAAAGTTTAATTCACCCCTCCACTTT. Amino acids: CASSFERQRKFNSPLHF.

The V gene is TRBV5-1, the J gene TRBJ1-5, with 8 bases lining up with TRBD1. CDR1 SGHRS and CDR2 YFSETQ come from the germline V gene. V gave up 0 bases and J gave up 4 bases; unmatched junction bases: 3. There are 15 residues in the CDR3. For the CDR3, the DNA is TGCGCCAGCAGCTTGGAGGGACAGGAGAATCAGCCCCAGCATTTT. It is translated as CASSLEGQENQPQHF.